This T cell receptor beta chain was recovered during a study of early stage breast cancer tumors. Study observations and caveats: Functional markers like CD4, CD8 and FOXP3 were missed in bulk sequencing.

Sequencing was performed with immunoSEQ multiplex PCR; in TCRdb, only in-frame clones are kept and a portion is missing. The sample has over 25,000 clones, 72% seen once. This CDR3 is 14 amino acids long. Trimming pared 5 bases from V and 1 base from J, leaving 11 bases between. Per the germline V gene, CDR1 is SGHVS and CDR2 is FNYEAQ. Worth noting for this clone: Antigen unknown.

The rearrangement links TRBV7-6 to TRBJ1-1; no firm D call. Input material: blood. This TCR came from a person aged 45 to 59 with breast cancer. This chain's CDR3 is CASSPSSQNTEAFF. CDR3 in DNA: TGTGCCAGCAGCCCGAGCAGTCAGAACACTGAAGCTTTCTTT.